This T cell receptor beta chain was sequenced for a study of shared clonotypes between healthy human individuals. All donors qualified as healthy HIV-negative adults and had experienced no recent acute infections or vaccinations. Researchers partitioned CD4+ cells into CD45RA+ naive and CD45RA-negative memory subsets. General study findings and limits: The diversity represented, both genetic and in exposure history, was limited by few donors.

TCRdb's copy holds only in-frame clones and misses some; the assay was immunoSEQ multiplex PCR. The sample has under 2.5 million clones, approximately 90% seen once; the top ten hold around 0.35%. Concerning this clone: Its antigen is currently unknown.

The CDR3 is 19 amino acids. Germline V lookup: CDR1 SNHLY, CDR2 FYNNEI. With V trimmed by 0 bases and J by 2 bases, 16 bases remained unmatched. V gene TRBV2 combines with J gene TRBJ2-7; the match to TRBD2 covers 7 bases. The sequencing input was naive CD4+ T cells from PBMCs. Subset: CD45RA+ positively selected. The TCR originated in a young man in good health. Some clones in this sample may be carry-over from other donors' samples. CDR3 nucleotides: TGTGCCAGCAGTGAAGCGCTTCGGGGAGGGAGCGGGGTTCCCTACGAGCAGTACTTC. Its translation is CASSEALRGGSGVPYEQYF.